The 13 T cell receptor beta chains in this list originate from one sample, sequenced in a study of CD8 T cells in ankylosing spondylitis. Their antigen targets remain unknown. Study observations and caveats: A TCR beta motif made of fewer than 10 highly homologous variants seemed typical of ankylosing spondylitis blood.

TCRdb re-analysed the 5' RACE reads in MiXCR, keeping a single row per CDR3 protein. The sample has more than 650,000 distinct CDR3 sequences; 10% to 15% are singletons. Specimen: blood, either unsorted or a sorted T cell fraction (not recorded which). Receptors originate from a male donor with ankylosing spondylitis.

Only one count was recorded for this clonotype. The V and J genes are TRBV2 and TRBJ1-1; 7 bases match TRBD1. J gave up 1 base and V 8 bases, and 7 bases lay outside the gene matches. Germline CDR1 is SNHLY and CDR2 is FYNNEI. There are 14 residues in the CDR3. The CDR3 region is CASDRQGTNTEAFF. CDR3 nucleotide sequence: TGTGCCAGCGACCGACAGGGAACGAACACTGAAGCTTTCTTT.

The genes are TRBV2 and TRBJ1-4; D ambiguous. Per germline, CDR1 SNHLY and CDR2 FYNNEI. This CDR3 region has 14 residues. Trimming left V 2 bases short and J 4 bases short, with 8 bases between. CDR3 amino acids: CASSEQIYNEKLFF. Here the CDR3 DNA reads TGTGCCAGCAGTGAACAGATTTATAATGAAAAACTGTTTTTT.

V gene TRBV12-3 or TRBV12-4 combines with J gene TRBJ2-5; D ambiguous. V dropped 2 bases and J dropped 5 bases, with 12 bases sitting between them. This CDR3 spans 14 amino acids. CDR3 DNA: TGTGCCAGCAGTTTAACAGCGACCGAGGAGACCCAGTACTTC. It specifies CASSLTATEETQYF.

In its sample, this clonotype was seen many times. The J gene is TRBJ2-2, the V gene TRBV27, with D possibly TRBD1 on 6 matching bases. Trimming took 6 bases from V and 5 from J, leaving 13 bases between them. The CDR3 is 14 amino acids. The germline V gene encodes CDR1 MNHEY and CDR2 SMNVEV (reference sequence). The CDR3: CASRPGHNTGELFF. The CDR3 bases are TGTGCCAGCAGACCGGGACACAATACCGGGGAGCTGTTTTTT.

V is TRBV7-2 and J is TRBJ2-5; tentatively, D is TRBD1 (5 bases). Germline assignment: CDR1 SGHTA and CDR2 FQGNSA. V lost 4 bases and J 2 bases, leaving 11 bases between the germline ends. The CDR3 sequence is 14 residues long. The CDR3 here is CASSSSRTQETQYF. DNA for the CDR3: TGTGCCAGCAGCTCGTCCAGGACACAAGAGACCCAGTACTTC.

This clonotype has a count of ten or more. V usage is TRBV12-3 or TRBV12-4 and J usage is TRBJ1-5; D unclear. This CDR3 is 14 amino acids long. V lost 2 bases and J lost 6, with 11 bases in between. CDR3 DNA sequence: TGTGCCAGCAGTTTACGAAGGGATGGTCAGCCCCAGCATTTT. Its translation is CASSLRRDGQPQHF.

In this sample, this clonotype turned up many times. The V gene is TRBV7-2, the J gene TRBJ2-7; 12 nucleotides align to TRBD2. The CDR3 runs 15 residues. Germline V CDR1 and CDR2: SGHTA, FQGNSA. V lost 2 bases to trimming and J lost 2 bases; unmatched junction nucleotides: 1. DNA of the CDR3: TGTGCCAGCAGCTTAAGACTAGCGGGGGCCTACGAGCAGTACTTC. Translation gives CASSLRLAGAYEQYF.

V gene TRBV5-1 combines with J gene TRBJ2-3; 14 nucleotides match TRBD2. The CDR3 totals 16 residues. The ends lost 3 bases at V and 5 bases at J; junction bases unmatched: 5. The germline CDR1 and CDR2 sequences are SGHRS and YFSETQ. The CDR3 DNA is TGCGCCAGCAGCTCGGGACTAGCGGGAGAGGGAGATACGCAGTATTTT. Translation gives CASSSGLAGEGDTQYF.

This clonotype has only a few counts. This sequence joins TRBV20-1 and TRBJ2-7; a weak D match, TRBD2 (6 bases). CDR3 length equals 14 residues. CDR1 DFQATT and CDR2 SNEGSKA come from the germline V gene (reference sequence). V was cut by 3 bases and J by 2 bases, with 14 bases left in between. The CDR3 DNA reads TGCAGTGCTAGGGACTATAAGCGGGCCTACGAGCAGTACTTC. Translating gives CSARDYKRAYEQYF.

This clonotype was seen a few times. The chain couples TRBV10-2 to TRBJ2-1; D not certain. Trimming pared 4 bases from V and 5 bases from J, leaving 18 bases between. CDR3 size: 16 residues. CDR1 WSHSY and CDR2 SAAADI come from the germline V gene. CDR3 bases: TGCGCCAGCAGTGGTTCCCGGTTTACCAGCGACAATGAGCAGTTCTTC. Translation: CASSGSRFTSDNEQFF.

The count of this clonotype is one. The chain carries TRBV9 and TRBJ1-2; possible D gene TRBD1, 5 bases. CDR1 and CDR2 from the germline V gene are SGDLS and YYNGEE. The CDR3 covers 16 residues. The V end lost 0 bases, the J end lost 0 bases, and 12 bases lay between the germline ends. Written as DNA, the CDR3 is TGTGCCAGCAGCGTAGCTGGAGGGGAGTCTAACTATGGCTACACCTTC. Translation: CASSVAGGESNYGYTF.

V usage is TRBV5-1 and J usage is TRBJ1-2; the D is unclear. V lost 4 bases and J lost 3, with 16 bases in between. The germline gives CDR1 SGHRS, CDR2 YFSETQ. There are 15 residues in the CDR3. DNA of the CDR3: TGCGCCAGCAGCCGCGCCCTCGGGGTGGACTATGGCTACACCTTC. Protein product: CASSRALGVDYGYTF. The complete variable domain, with remaining parts taken from reference TRBV5-1 and TRBJ1-2, reads KAGVTQTPRYLIKTRGQQVTLSCSPISGHRSVSWYQQTPGQGLQFLFEYFSETQRNKGNFPGRFSGRQFSNSRSEMNVSTLELGDSALYLCASSRALGVDYGYTFGSGTRLTVV.

This clonotype was seen more than once but under ten times. The chain combines TRBV2 with TRBJ1-6, with unresolved D. The V gene's germline CDR1 is SNHLY and CDR2 FYNNEI. This CDR3 has 14 amino acids. Trimming took off 7 bases at V and 0 bases at J, with 7 bases between the two ends. CDR3 region: CASTRGSYNSPLHF. CDR3 sequence (DNA): TGTGCCAGCACCCGAGGCTCCTATAATTCACCCCTCCACTTT.